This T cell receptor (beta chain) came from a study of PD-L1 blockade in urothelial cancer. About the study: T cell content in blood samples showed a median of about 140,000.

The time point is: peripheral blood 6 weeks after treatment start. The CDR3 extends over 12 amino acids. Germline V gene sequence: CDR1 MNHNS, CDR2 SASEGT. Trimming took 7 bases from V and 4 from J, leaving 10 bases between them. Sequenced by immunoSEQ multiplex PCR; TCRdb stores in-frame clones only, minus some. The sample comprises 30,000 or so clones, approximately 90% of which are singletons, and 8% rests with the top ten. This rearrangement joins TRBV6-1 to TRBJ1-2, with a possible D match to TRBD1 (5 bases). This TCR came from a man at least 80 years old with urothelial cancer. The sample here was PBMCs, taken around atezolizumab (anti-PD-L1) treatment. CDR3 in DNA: TGTGCCAGCACTATCCAGGGCTATGGCTACACCTTC. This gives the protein CASTIQGYGYTF.